This TCR beta chain is drawn from a study of T cell responses to AZD1222 COVID-19 vaccine. This table comes from immunoSEQ multiplex PCR, and its TCRdb copy is limited to in-frame clones, with some not included. This table has 130,000 or so clones, 90% appearing once. Germline V lookup: CDR1 LGHNA, CDR2 YNFKEQ. This CDR3 is built from 17 residues. The V end was cut by 0 bases, the J end by 0 bases, with 14 bases between. The receptor was derived from an adult in good health. This chain uses TRBV4-2 with TRBJ2-5; no reliable D call. Sequenced material: peripheral blood, taken on day 0 of AZD1222 vaccination. The CDR3 loop is CASSQEGNGPYQETQYF. CDR3 in DNA: TGTGCCAGCAGCCAAGAAGGGAACGGACCGTACCAAGAGACCCAGTACTTC.